This TCR beta chain was documented in a study of a mutant IDH1 vaccine in newly diagnosed glioma. Method: immunoSEQ multiplex PCR; TCRdb's copy keeps in-frame clones and lacks some. The sample comprises about 88,000 clones, over 70% of which are singletons, and around 5.2% rests with the top ten. Sample time point: baseline, week 1 (first vaccination visit). Described treatment: pre-vaccination baseline after standard-of-care therapy. Trimming took 5 bases from V and 4 from J, leaving 9 bases between them. CDR3 length: 12 residues. Germline CDR1 is LGHNT and CDR2 is FRNRAP. This clone is deemed medium-sized.

The sequenced sample was PBMCs, obtained from a glioma patient treated with radiotherapy, temozolomide or both. This receptor was identified in a man aged 35-49 years with glioma. Some clones in this sample may be carry-over from other donors' samples. The gene calls are TRBV12-5 and TRBJ2-7; tentatively, D is TRBD2 (6 bases). The CDR3 here is CASGPREYEQYF. The CDR3 DNA follows: TGTGCTAGTGGTCCCCGGGAGTACGAGCAGTACTTC.